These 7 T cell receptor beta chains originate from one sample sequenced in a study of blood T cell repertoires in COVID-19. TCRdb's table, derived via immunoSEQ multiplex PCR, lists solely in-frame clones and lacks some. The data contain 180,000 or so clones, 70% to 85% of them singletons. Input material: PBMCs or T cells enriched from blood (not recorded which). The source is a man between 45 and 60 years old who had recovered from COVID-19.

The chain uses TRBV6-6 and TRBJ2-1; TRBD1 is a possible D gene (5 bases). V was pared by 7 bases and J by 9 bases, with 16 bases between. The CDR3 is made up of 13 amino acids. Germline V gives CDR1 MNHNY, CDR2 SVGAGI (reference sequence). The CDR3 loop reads CASIKEGVGEQFF. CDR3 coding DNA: TGTGCCAGCATCAAAGAAGGGGTGGGTGAGCAGTTCTTC.

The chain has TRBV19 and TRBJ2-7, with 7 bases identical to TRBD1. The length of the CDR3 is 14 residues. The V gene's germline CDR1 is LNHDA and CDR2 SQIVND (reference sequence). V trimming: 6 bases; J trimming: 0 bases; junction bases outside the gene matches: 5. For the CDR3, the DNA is TGTGCCAGTAGCACCTACAGGGGCTCCTACGAGCAGTACTTC. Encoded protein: CASSTYRGSYEQYF.

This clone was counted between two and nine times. The CDR3 bases are TGCAGTGCTAGCGCCCAGTACTTC. Translated, it gives CSASAQYF. The chain couples TRBV20-1 to TRBJ2-5; no definite D call. The CDR3 has 8 residues. Germline loops: CDR1 DFQATT, CDR2 SNEGSKA (reference sequence). V was cut by 3 bases and J by 9 bases, with 2 bases left in between.

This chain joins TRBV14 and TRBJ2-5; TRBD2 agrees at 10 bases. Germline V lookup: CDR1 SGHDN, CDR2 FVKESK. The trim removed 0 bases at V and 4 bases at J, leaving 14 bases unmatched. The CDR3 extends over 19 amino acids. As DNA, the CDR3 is TGTGCCAGCAGCCAAGATAGGGGACTAGCGCCCCGGGCAGCAGAGACCCAGTACTTC. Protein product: CASSQDRGLAPRAAETQYF.

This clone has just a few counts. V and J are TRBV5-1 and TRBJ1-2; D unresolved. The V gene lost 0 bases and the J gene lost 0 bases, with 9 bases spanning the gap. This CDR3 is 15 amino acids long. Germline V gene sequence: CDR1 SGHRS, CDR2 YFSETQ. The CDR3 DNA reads TGCGCCAGCAGCTTGGCCGCGGGAGCTAACTATGGCTACACCTTC. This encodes CASSLAAGANYGYTF.

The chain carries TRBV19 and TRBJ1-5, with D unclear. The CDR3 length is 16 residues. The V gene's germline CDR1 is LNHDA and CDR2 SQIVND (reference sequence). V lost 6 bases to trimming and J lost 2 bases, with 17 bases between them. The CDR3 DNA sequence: TGTGCCAGTAGCACCGGGAGCCTGTATGGCAATCAGCCCCAGCATTTT. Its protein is CASSTGSLYGNQPQHF.

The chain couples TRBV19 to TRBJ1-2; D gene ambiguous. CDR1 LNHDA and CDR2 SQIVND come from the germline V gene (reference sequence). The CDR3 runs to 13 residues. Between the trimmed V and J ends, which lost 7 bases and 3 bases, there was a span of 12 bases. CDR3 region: CASTFGRDYGYTF. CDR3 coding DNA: TGTGCCAGTACGTTTGGCCGTGACTATGGCTACACCTTC.